The T cell receptor (beta chain) described here comes from a study of graft-versus-host responses after intestinal transplantation. For the study at large: Every recipient had anti-thymocyte globulin induction and approximately 3 years of tacrolimus plus steroids. Study outcomes and limitations: Recipient-marrow GvH clones were detected, some having first appeared in ileum or blood. With peak circulating GvH clone levels came an association with early post-transplant HvG declines.

A remark on this clone: The antigen remains unidentified.

From germline, CDR1 is SGHRS and CDR2 YFSETQ. The CDR3 totals 14 residues. With 0 bases removed from V and 3 bases from J, the gap between germline ends came to 10 bases. The repertoire was sequenced with immunoSEQ multiplex PCR; TCRdb's copy has only in-frame clones and lacks some. The sample holds tens of thousands of clones; roughly 90% are singletons and the top ten take 0.5%. The input for sequencing was unstimulated CD8+ T cells sorted from spleen or lymph node cells, taken before intestinal transplant. The TCR was taken from a human donor who received an intestinal transplant. V gene TRBV5-1 combines with J gene TRBJ2-7, with D possibly TRBD2 on 6 matching bases. CDR3 amino acids: CASSLGQGLYEQYF. CDR3 DNA: TGCGCCAGCAGCTTGGGTCAGGGACTCTACGAGCAGTACTTC.